This T cell receptor beta chain appears in the sequencing data of a study of cytomegalovirus exposure and HLA in healthy donors. About the study: Sequencing of about 179 million T cells in an earlier analysis found more than 100 million unique TCR beta sequences. Study results and limitations: Among TCR beta chains, those listed as cytomegalovirus-associated numbered fewer than 200. Exclusion as indistinguishable affected some V segments, including TRBV6-2 and TRBV6-3.

A multiplex PCR was run with 60 Vbeta primers and 13 Jbeta primers. In the original processing: Among the unique TCR beta chains that a later analysis counted, around 72 million in all, 10 million to 11 million were shared. Here immunoSEQ multiplex PCR was the method, and the copy in TCRdb shows in-frame clones only, minus some. That table supplies the V and J calls and clone size; D and trimming were determined from the DNA. This sample has approximately 180,000 clones, with roughly 80% found just once. This CDR3 has 15 amino acids. With V trimmed by 2 bases and J by 3 bases, 5 bases remained unmatched. Germline V gene data show CDR1 as MNHEY and CDR2 as SVGAGI. Notes on this clone: Its specificity is unknown.

The sequencing input was PBMCs. This rearrangement joins TRBV6-5 to TRBJ2-7; 9 nucleotides match TRBD1. The clonotype originates from a young man in good health and CMV-seronegative. As DNA, the CDR3 is TGTGCCAGCAGTTACAGCGGGACAGGGAACTACGAGCAGTACTTC. It specifies CASSYSGTGNYEQYF.